The sequence of this T cell receptor beta chain was determined in a study of T-cell reconstitution after alpha-beta-depleted transplantation in children. Study-wide results and limits: Expanded clones from the graft, numbering several hundred, reportedly supplied alpha-beta T cells about two months after transplant. Recipient T cells and thymic progenitors that survived gave rise to the high TCRbeta diversity observed at day 60 in some patients.

For TCRbeta, the library was prepared with unique molecular identifiers. Using its own MiXCR run on the PCR reads, TCRdb lists one record per CDR3 protein. In the table there are 600,000 to 800,000 distinct CDR3 sequences, about an eighth of which are singletons. Per germline, CDR1 DFQATT and CDR2 SNEGSKA (reference sequence). Trimming cost V 5 bases and J 5 bases; bases outside gene matches: 7. The CDR3 runs to 14 residues. This clonotype was recorded many times. What it binds is not known. This TCR was recovered from a girl aged 2 to 9 with congenital amegakaryocytic thrombocytopenia, due to receive a stem cell transplant. Specimen: PBMCs, collected before TCRalphabeta/CD19-depleted stem cell transplant. The gene calls are TRBV20-1 and TRBJ2-5; TRBD2 matches at 11 bases. CDR3 sequence reads: CSALTSGRGETQYF. Written as DNA, the CDR3 is TGCAGTGCTCTTACTAGCGGGAGAGGGGAGACCCAGTACTTC.